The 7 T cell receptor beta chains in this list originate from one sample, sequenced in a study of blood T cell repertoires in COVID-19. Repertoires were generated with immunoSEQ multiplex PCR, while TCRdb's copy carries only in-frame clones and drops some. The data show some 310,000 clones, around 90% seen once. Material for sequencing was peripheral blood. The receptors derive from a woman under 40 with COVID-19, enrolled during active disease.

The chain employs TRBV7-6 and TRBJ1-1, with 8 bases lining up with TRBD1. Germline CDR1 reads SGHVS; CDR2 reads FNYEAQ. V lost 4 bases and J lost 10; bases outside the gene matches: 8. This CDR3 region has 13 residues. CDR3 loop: CASSSVGQGLAFF. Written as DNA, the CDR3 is TGTGCCAGCAGCTCAGTAGGACAGGGTCTAGCTTTCTTT.

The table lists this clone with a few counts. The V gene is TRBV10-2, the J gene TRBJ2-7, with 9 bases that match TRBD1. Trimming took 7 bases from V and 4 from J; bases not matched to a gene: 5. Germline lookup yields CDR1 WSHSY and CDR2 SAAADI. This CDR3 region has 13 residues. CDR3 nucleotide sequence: TGCGCCAGCACCAGAGGGACAGGGTACGAGCAGTACTTC. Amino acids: CASTRGTGYEQYF.

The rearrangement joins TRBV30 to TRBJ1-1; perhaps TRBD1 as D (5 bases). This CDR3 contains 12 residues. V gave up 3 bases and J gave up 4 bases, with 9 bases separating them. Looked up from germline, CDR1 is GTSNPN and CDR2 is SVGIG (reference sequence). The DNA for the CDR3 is TGTGCCTGGAGAGACGACAGCACTGAAGCTTTCTTT. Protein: CAWRDDSTEAFF.

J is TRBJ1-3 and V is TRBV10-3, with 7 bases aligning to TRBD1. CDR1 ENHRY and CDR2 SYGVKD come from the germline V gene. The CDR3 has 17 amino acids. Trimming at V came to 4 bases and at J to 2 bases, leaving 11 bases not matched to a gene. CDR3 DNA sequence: TGTGCCATCAGTGGGGGCTTGGGACAGAACCCTGGAAACACCATATATTTT. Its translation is CAISGGLGQNPGNTIYF.

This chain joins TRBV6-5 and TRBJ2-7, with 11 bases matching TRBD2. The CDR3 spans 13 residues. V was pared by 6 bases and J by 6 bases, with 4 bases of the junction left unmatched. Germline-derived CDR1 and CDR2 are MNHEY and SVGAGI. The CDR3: CASRGTSGREQYF. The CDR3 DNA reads TGTGCCAGCAGAGGGACTAGCGGTCGCGAGCAGTACTTC.

The CDR3 loop reads CASIRPGTGDAFF. CDR3 in DNA: TGTGCCAGCATCCGCCCCGGGACAGGGGATGCTTTCTTT. The rearrangement uses TRBV6-5 and TRBJ1-1; 10 bases agree with TRBD1. Unmatched junction bases numbered 10, after V lost 7 bases and J lost 11 bases. This CDR3 is built from 13 residues. The germline V gene encodes CDR1 MNHEY and CDR2 SVGAGI.

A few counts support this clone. The CDR3 here is CSADDYSDTQYF. CDR3 nucleotide sequence: TGCAGCGCCGATGACTATTCGGATACGCAGTATTTT. The rearrangement links TRBV29-1 to TRBJ2-3, with D perhaps TRBD2 (5 bases). The CDR3 contains 12 residues. With 7 bases removed from V and 6 bases from J, the gap between germline ends came to 14 bases. In germline, CDR1 is SQVTM, CDR2 ANQGSEA.